This is a list of T cell receptor beta chains from one sample in a study of early T cells in non-severe SARS-CoV-2 infection. TCRdb called the 5' RACE reads again in MiXCR, with one record for every CDR3 protein. The sample holds tens of thousands of distinct CDR3 sequences, 11% seen once. Specimen: whole blood, collected at baseline. The receptors originated from an adult who was a healthcare worker with PCR-confirmed SARS-CoV-2 infection or an uninfected control (not recorded which). Each CDR3 is given with its conserved first and last residue. The D gene is left open where the match is weak. Some rows mark clone size as missing; the rest say once, few, many or name a class of expanded clone.

d_call clone_size j_call v_call cdr3_nt cdr3_aa
NA NA TRBJ2-4 TRBV7-9 TGTGCCAGCAGCCCACAGCGGGTCCTAGCCAAAAACATTCAGTACTTC CASSPQRVLAKNIQYF
NA few TRBJ1-3 TRBV7-9 TGTGCCAGCAGCCGTAAAGCCCAGACAGATGCCTATGGAAACACCATATATTTT CASSRKAQTDAYGNTIYF
NA few TRBJ2-3 TRBV29-1 TGCAGCGTTGAACAGGGGAGGGGGACAGATACGCAGTATTTT CSVEQGRGTDTQYF
NA NA TRBJ1-2 TRBV5-6 TGTGCCAGCAGCTTGGGCCGGGGCTACTATGGCTACACCTTC CASSLGRGYYGYTF
NA NA TRBJ2-7 TRBV23-1 TGCGCCAGCAGTCAATCGTGTCAGGGAGGCCCCCCGACCTACGAGCAGTACTTC CASSQSCQGGPPTYEQYF
NA many TRBJ2-2 TRBV10-2 TGCGCCACCTCTGGGAAGACCACCGGGGAGCTGTTTTTT CATSGKTTGELFF
NA NA TRBJ2-1 TRBV5-1 TGCGCCAGCAGGGATGGGCTGGGCAATGAGCAGTTCTTC CASRDGLGNEQFF
NA few TRBJ1-4 TRBV7-9 TGTGCCAGCAGCTTAGGGGGGAGTTTGGAAAAACTGTTTTTT CASSLGGSLEKLFF
NA many TRBJ2-2 TRBV11-2 TGTGCCAGCAGCTTAGTCAGCGGGCCGGGCACCGGGGAGCTGTTTTTT CASSLVSGPGTGELFF
TRBD1 NA TRBJ2-7 TRBV6-1 TGTGCCAGCAGTGAAGGTTGGGACAGCAGGGCGGTATGGCAGTACTTC CASSEGWDSRAVWQYF
TRBD1 NA TRBJ2-7 TRBV6-5 TGTGCCAGCAGTTACTCGTCCGGACAGGGGCCTTACGAGCAGTACTTC CASSYSSGQGPYEQYF
TRBD1 NA TRBJ2-7 TRBV5-4 TGTGCCAGCACCGCAGGGGGCGACCTCTACGAGCAGTACTTC CASTAGGDLYEQYF
TRBD1 many TRBJ1-2 TRBV7-8 TGTGCCAGCAGCTCCGGGACAGGGGGCGCCCCTAACTATGGCTACACCTTC CASSSGTGGAPNYGYTF
NA few TRBJ2-2 TRBV3-1 TGTGCCAGCTACCCGGGACTTAGGAACACCGGGGAGCTGTTTTTT CASYPGLRNTGELFF
NA few TRBJ2-7 TRBV24-1 TGTGCCACCAGTGATTCCCCTCCAGCCCACTACGAGCAGTACTTC CATSDSPPAHYEQYF